Following are 2 T cell receptor beta chains from one sample sequenced in a study of blood T cell repertoires in COVID-19. TCRdb's table, derived via immunoSEQ multiplex PCR, lists solely in-frame clones and lacks some. This sample carries some 76,000 clones, 75% to 85% of them seen once, and the ten largest clones take approximately 30%. The sequenced sample was peripheral blood. These TCRs come from a human donor in a cohort sampled during active COVID-19.

The chain couples TRBV6-1 to TRBJ2-7; 7 nucleotides line up with TRBD2. J gave up 6 bases and V 1 base, and 12 bases lay outside the gene matches. The germline gives CDR1 MNHNS, CDR2 SASEGT. The CDR3 is made up of 16 amino acids. DNA for the CDR3: TGTGCCAGCAGTGAAGGGGGGGGACCGCCCTGGAGCGAGCAGTACTTC. It codes for CASSEGGGPPWSEQYF.

The chain has TRBV30 and TRBJ1-2; TRBD1 matches 11 bases. Unmatched junction bases numbered 6, after V lost 2 bases and J lost 4 bases. This CDR3 has 15 residues. Germline V lookup: CDR1 GTSNPN, CDR2 SVGIG (reference sequence). The CDR3 bases are TGTGCCTGGAGTACCGGGACAGGGGGTTTCTATGGCTACACCTTC. It specifies CAWSTGTGGFYGYTF. Supplemented by reference TRBV30 and TRBJ1-2, the full variable domain reads SQTIHQWPATLVQPVGSPLSLECTVEGTSNPNLYWYRQAAGRGLQLLFYSVGIGQISSEVPQNLSASRPQDRQFILSSKKLLLSDSGFYLCAWSTGTGGFYGYTFGSGTRLTVV.